This entry lists 10 T cell receptor beta chains sequenced from one sample in a study of high-grade serous ovarian cancer treatment subgroups. Tumor samples were taken before definitive surgery or chemotherapy. Only in-frame clones appear in the TCRdb table, and some are missing; sequencing was by immunoSEQ multiplex PCR. The sample lists about 15,000 clones, about 86% occurring once. Sample: tumor tissue. All receptors come from a human donor with high-grade serous ovarian cancer.

The chain employs TRBV19 and TRBJ1-5; D not certain. This CDR3 has 14 residues. CDR1 and CDR2 (germline): LNHDA, SQIVND (reference sequence). The germline V and J ends were trimmed by 1 base and 2 bases, with 6 bases remaining between them. The CDR3 is CASSIGSGNQPQHF. CDR3 DNA sequence: TGTGCCAGTAGTATAGGCTCCGGCAATCAGCCCCAGCATTTT. Using reference TRBV19 and TRBJ1-5 for the parts outside the CDR3, the full variable domain is DGGITQSPKYLFRKEGQNVTLSCEQNLNHDAMYWYRQDPGQGLRLIYYSQIVNDFQKGDIAEGYSVSREKKESFPLTVTSAQKNPTAFYLCASSIGSGNQPQHFGDGTRLSIL.

The chain recombines TRBV7-8 with TRBJ2-7; 7 bases map to TRBD1. The CDR3 runs 16 residues. CDR1 SGHVS and CDR2 FQNEAQ come from the germline V gene. Germline trimming cut 1 base from V and 3 bases from J; bases unmatched to any gene: 9. The CDR3 nucleotides are TGTGCCAGCAGCTTAGGATGGGGACAGAAGTTCTACGAGCAGTACTTC. This sequence encodes CASSLGWGQKFYEQYF.

The chain recombines TRBV2 with TRBJ1-6; weak D call: TRBD1 (5 bases). CDR1 and CDR2 (germline): SNHLY, FYNNEI. Deletions cut 6 bases from V and 8 bases from J, with 11 bases between. This CDR3 region has 13 residues. The CDR3 nucleotides are TGTGCCAGCAGCGCAGGGAGGGATTCACCCCTCCACTTT. Amino acids: CASSAGRDSPLHF. The variable domain in full, completed from reference TRBV2 and TRBJ1-6, reads EPEVTQTPSHQVTQMGQEVILRCVPISNHLYFYWYRQILGQKVEFLVSFYNNEISEKSEIFDDQFSVERPDGSNFTLKIRSTKLEDSAMYFCASSAGRDSPLHFGNGTRLTVT.

This chain connects TRBV10-3 to TRBJ1-2, with D maybe TRBD1 (6 bases). Germline V gives CDR1 ENHRY, CDR2 SYGVKD. This CDR3 contains 16 residues. V was cut by 0 bases and J by 4 bases, with 15 bases left in between. As DNA, the CDR3 is TGTGCCATCAGTGAGTCACGACAGGCCGGCGGCTATGGCTACACCTTC. It specifies CAISESRQAGGYGYTF.

This sequence joins TRBV5-1 and TRBJ2-7; TRBD2 might be the D (5 bases). Germline loops: CDR1 SGHRS, CDR2 YFSETQ. Trimming took off 0 bases at V and 4 bases at J, with 8 bases between the two ends. The CDR3 spans 13 residues. CDR3 nucleotide sequence: TGCGCCAGCAGCTTGGCGTCGGGGTACGAGCAGTACTTC. Residues: CASSLASGYEQYF.

The chain recombines TRBV30 with TRBJ2-1, with no clear D. CDR1 and CDR2 from the germline V gene are GTSNPN and SVGIG (reference sequence). The CDR3 extends over 15 amino acids. V was shortened by 2 bases and J by 0 bases, with 11 bases between the two germline ends. This chain's CDR3 is CAWSQGYSSYNEQFF. The CDR3 region has the DNA TGTGCCTGGAGTCAAGGGTACAGCTCCTACAATGAGCAGTTCTTC.

This chain uses TRBV15 with TRBJ2-7; 11 positions agree with TRBD1. Trimming removed 2 bases from V and 6 bases from J; junction bases left unmatched: 6. Germline V gene sequence: CDR1 LNHNV, CDR2 YYDKDF (reference sequence). There are 15 residues in the CDR3. The CDR3 reads CATSRRTGGKSEQYF. DNA for the CDR3: TGTGCCACCAGCAGAAGGACAGGGGGCAAATCCGAGCAGTACTTC.

A few counts support this clone. Written as DNA, the CDR3 is TGTGCCAGTATTGGCACCTCTGGGGCCAACGTCCTGACTTTC. This gives the protein CASIGTSGANVLTF. The chain joins TRBV19 to TRBJ2-6, with D unclear. The V end lost 7 bases, the J end lost 0 bases, and 7 bases lay between the germline ends. Per germline, CDR1 LNHDA and CDR2 SQIVND (reference sequence). The CDR3 spans 14 residues.

The rearrangement joins TRBV2 to TRBJ1-3, with TRBD1 matching 7 bases. With 6 bases clipped from V and 4 bases from J, the junction kept 3 bases outside the gene matches. Germline CDR1 and CDR2: SNHLY and FYNNEI. The CDR3 contains 13 residues. CDR3 sequence: CASRGQEGNTIYF. CDR3 nucleotides: TGTGCCAGCAGAGGACAGGAGGGAAACACCATATATTTT.

The V call is TRBV19, the J call TRBJ1-5, with 7 bases matching TRBD1. J was trimmed by 1 base and V by 6 bases; bases with no gene match: 6. This CDR3 spans 15 amino acids. Germline CDR1 LNHDA, CDR2 SQIVND (reference sequence). The CDR3 spells CASRTGWGSNQPQHF. The CDR3, as DNA: TGTGCCAGTAGGACAGGGTGGGGGAGCAATCAGCCCCAGCATTTT.